Listed here are 29 T cell receptor beta chains from one sample, sequenced in a study of blood T cell repertoires in COVID-19. Produced via immunoSEQ multiplex PCR; TCRdb's table is partial and in-frame only. The data contain some 210,000 clones, roughly 90% of them singletons. The sample comprised peripheral blood. The receptors derive from a woman aged 40 to 55 who had recovered from COVID-19.

The V and J genes are TRBV11-2 and TRBJ2-1, with D perhaps TRBD2 (5 bases). CDR1 and CDR2 from the germline V gene are SGHAT and FQNNGV. This CDR3 spans 12 amino acids. V lost 1 base and J 9 bases, leaving 7 bases between the germline ends. The CDR3: CASSLGGSEQFF. In DNA form, the CDR3 reads TGTGCCAGCAGCTTAGGTGGGAGTGAGCAGTTCTTC.

The chain combines TRBV5-6 with TRBJ2-7; 8 bases are a match to TRBD1. Trimming removed 4 bases from V and 4 bases from J; junction bases left unmatched: 4. The germline V gene encodes CDR1 SGHDT and CDR2 YYEEEE. This CDR3 has 13 residues. CDR3 in DNA: TGTGCCAGCAGCCCGGGACAGGTATACGAGCAGTACTTC. It codes for CASSPGQVYEQYF.

The genes are TRBV6-5 and TRBJ2-1, with TRBD2 matching over 10 bases. The CDR3 has 15 amino acids. Germline V gene data show CDR1 as MNHEY and CDR2 as SVGAGI. Trimming took 7 bases from V and 8 from J; bases not matched to a gene: 11. The CDR3 coding sequence is TGTGCCAGCAATTCGGGGCTAGCGGGAGTACATGAGCAGTTCTTC. Translated, it gives CASNSGLAGVHEQFF.

The chain is built from TRBV28 and TRBJ1-1; no definite D call. The CDR3 is 14 amino acids. Germline CDR1 reads MDHEN; CDR2 reads SYDVKM. The V gene lost 4 bases and the J gene lost 4 bases, with 13 bases spanning the gap. The CDR3 DNA reads as TGTGCCAGCAGTTCGGGAGGTCTGGGCACTGAAGCTTTCTTT. It encodes CASSSGGLGTEAFF.

This clone was counted a few times. The V call is TRBV7-9, the J call TRBJ1-1; D call uncertain. V was shortened by 7 bases and J by 3 bases, with 15 bases between the two germline ends. CDR1 is SEHNR and CDR2 is FQNEAQ in the germline V gene (reference sequence). This CDR3 has 14 amino acids. The DNA for the CDR3 is TGTGCCAGCACCTTCCGAGGCGTAGACACTGAAGCTTTCTTT. This translates into CASTFRGVDTEAFF.

The chain has TRBV7-9 and TRBJ1-2; D is perhaps TRBD1 (6 bases). Per germline, CDR1 SEHNR and CDR2 FQNEAQ (reference sequence). Trimming left V 4 bases short and J 4 bases short, with 13 bases between. There are 14 residues in the CDR3. The CDR3 here is CASSSSQGIYGYTF. The CDR3 nucleotides are TGTGCCAGCAGCTCGTCCCAGGGGATCTATGGCTACACCTTC.

The gene calls are TRBV18 and TRBJ2-7, with 8 nucleotides matching TRBD1. The junction had 6 bases not matched to a gene; V was cut back by 3 bases and J by 2 bases. Looked up from germline, CDR1 is KGHSH and CDR2 is LQKENI. The CDR3 has 15 residues. CDR3 protein: CASSPGQVDAYEQYF. The CDR3 DNA reads TGTGCCAGCTCACCGGGACAGGTGGATGCCTACGAGCAGTACTTC.

The rearrangement uses TRBV5-6 and TRBJ2-1, with D possibly being TRBD1 (6 bases). V dropped 0 bases and J dropped 10 bases, with 11 bases sitting between them. Germline V CDR1 and CDR2: SGHDT, YYEEEE. The CDR3 runs 13 residues. The CDR3 bases are TGTGCCAGCAGCTTGGACAGGGCGCGGGAGCAGTTCTTC. It codes for CASSLDRAREQFF.

This clone occurred once. The CDR3 DNA sequence: TGCGCCAGCAGCCAAGATTTGCAGGGGGCCTCCTATGGCTACACCTTC. This encodes CASSQDLQGASYGYTF. The chain joins TRBV4-3 to TRBJ1-2, with TRBD1 matching 8 bases. J gave up 4 bases and V 0 bases, and 7 bases lay outside the gene matches. CDR3 length: 16 amino acids. Germline V gene sequence: CDR1 LGHNA, CDR2 YSLEER.

The V and J genes are TRBV6-5 and TRBJ2-3; 8 nucleotides match TRBD2. Losses at the gene ends were 4 bases for V and 2 bases for J; bases not matched to a gene: 5. The CDR3 has 15 amino acids. CDR1 MNHEY and CDR2 SVGAGI come from the germline V gene. The CDR3 sequence is CASSLVGGVTDTQYF. The CDR3 bases are TGTGCCAGCAGTTTGGTCGGGGGGGTCACAGATACGCAGTATTTT.

This chain connects TRBV4-3 to TRBJ2-3, with 7 bases fitting TRBD1. V dropped 3 bases and J dropped 2; count of bases not matched to a gene: 2. This CDR3 is 14 amino acids long. Per the germline V gene, CDR1 is LGHNA and CDR2 is YSLEER. The CDR3 coding sequence is TGCGCCAGCAGCCAGGACAGGCCCACAGATACGCAGTATTTT. It codes for CASSQDRPTDTQYF.

This chain uses TRBV18 with TRBJ2-3; TRBD2 matches 7 bases. V lost 3 bases and J lost 0; bases outside the gene matches: 3. Per germline, CDR1 KGHSH and CDR2 LQKENI. The CDR3 covers 15 residues. CDR3 DNA sequence: TGTGCCAGCTCACCGGGGACTACCAGCACAGATACGCAGTATTTT. Amino acids: CASSPGTTSTDTQYF.

This chain uses TRBV7-2 with TRBJ1-2, with D perhaps TRBD1 (5 bases). V was clipped by 5 bases and J by 4 bases, with 20 bases between them. Germline CDR1 and CDR2: SGHTA and FQGNSA. The CDR3 is 16 amino acids. The CDR3 DNA follows: TGTGCCAGCAGCGGGGCAGGTATTATGATACCCTATGGCTACACCTTC. It yields the protein CASSGAGIMIPYGYTF.

The chain has TRBV3-1 (or the pseudogene TRBV3-2) and TRBJ2-3; 7 nucleotides line up with TRBD2. The CDR3 loop spans 16 amino acids. J gave up 5 bases and V 0 bases, and 8 bases lay outside the gene matches. CDR1 is LGHDT and CDR2 is YNNKEL in the germline V gene (reference sequence). CDR3 protein: CASSQDQRGLVDTQYF. The CDR3 region has the DNA TGTGCCAGCAGCCAAGATCAGCGGGGATTGGTAGATACGCAGTATTTT.

V usage is TRBV29-1 and J usage is TRBJ1-1, with D perhaps matching TRBD1 (5 bases). The CDR3 length is 13 residues. Germline assignment: CDR1 SQVTM and CDR2 ANQGSEA. The V and J ends lost 1 base and 2 bases respectively, with 8 bases between them. The CDR3 DNA reads TGCAGCGTTGAAGGTGGGGCCAACACTGAAGCTTTCTTT. Amino acid sequence: CSVEGGANTEAFF. The whole variable domain, filled in from reference TRBV29-1 and TRBJ1-1, reads SAVISQKPSRDICQRGTSLTIQCQVDSQVTMMFWYRQQPGQSLTLIATANQGSEATYESGFVIDKFPISRPNLTFSTLTVSNMSPEDSSIYLCSVEGGANTEAFFGQGTRLTVV.

The chain is built from TRBV24-1 and TRBJ2-1; 10 bases line up with TRBD1. This CDR3 spans 16 amino acids. The junction had 8 bases not matched to a gene; V was cut back by 3 bases and J by 7 bases. Germline V gene lookup returns CDR1 KGHDR and CDR2 SFDVKD. The CDR3 protein is CATSDAGTGDWNEQFF. CDR3 DNA sequence: TGTGCCACCAGTGATGCCGGGACAGGGGATTGGAATGAGCAGTTCTTC.

The CDR3 protein is CSGNRDTEAFF. DNA of the CDR3: TGCAGCGGAAACCGGGACACTGAAGCTTTCTTT. The chain joins TRBV29-1 to TRBJ1-1; D is undetermined. Trimming cost V 7 bases and J 3 bases, with 9 bases left between them. The germline CDR1 and CDR2 sequences are SQVTM and ANQGSEA. The CDR3 has 11 residues.

This clone was detected a few times. The chain recombines TRBV9 with TRBJ2-2, with 10 bases aligning to TRBD1. Per germline, CDR1 SGDLS and CDR2 YYNGEE. V lost 4 bases to trimming and J lost 6 bases; unmatched junction nucleotides: 6. CDR3 length equals 15 residues. The CDR3 sequence is CASSTGQGSPGELFF. The DNA of the CDR3 is TGTGCCAGCAGCACGGGACAGGGGAGTCCCGGGGAGCTGTTTTTT.

This clone was detected once. The chain uses TRBV18 and TRBJ2-2; 13 bases are a match to TRBD2. Trimming cost V 3 bases and J 4 bases; bases outside gene matches: 8. This CDR3 has 18 residues. Germline V gene sequence: CDR1 KGHSH, CDR2 LQKENI. CDR3 sequence: CASSPRSGLAGVTGELFF. CDR3 nucleotides: TGTGCCAGCTCACCGAGATCTGGACTAGCGGGAGTCACCGGGGAGCTGTTTTTT.

The chain recombines TRBV5-1 with TRBJ2-6; D gene unclear. CDR1 and CDR2 from the germline V gene are SGHRS and YFSETQ. There are 14 residues in the CDR3. Between the trimmed V and J ends, which lost 5 bases and 0 bases, there was a span of 6 bases. The DNA for the CDR3 is TGCGCCAGCAGTTCGGTCTCTGGGGCCAACGTCCTGACTTTC. Its translation is CASSSVSGANVLTF.

The chain combines TRBV18 with TRBJ2-7; D gene ambiguous. V was shortened by 3 bases and J by 6 bases, with 9 bases between the two germline ends. Germline V gives CDR1 KGHSH, CDR2 LQKENI. The CDR3 is made up of 12 amino acids. The CDR3 nucleotides read TGTGCCAGCTCACCCCTCGTCGGCGAGCAGTACTTC. Translation: CASSPLVGEQYF.

The V call is TRBV18, the J call TRBJ1-4; D gene uncertain. There are 17 residues in the CDR3. In germline, CDR1 is KGHSH, CDR2 LQKENI. With 3 bases removed from V and 0 bases from J, the gap between germline ends came to 14 bases. The CDR3 protein is CASSPALSGATNEKLFF. Written as DNA, the CDR3 is TGTGCCAGCTCACCGGCCCTGAGCGGCGCAACTAATGAAAAACTGTTTTTT.

This chain uses TRBV19 with TRBJ2-7; 8 bases line up with TRBD2. Trimming at V came to 3 bases and at J to 3 bases, leaving 28 bases not matched to a gene. In germline, CDR1 is LNHDA, CDR2 SQIVND (reference sequence). The CDR3 sequence is 22 residues long. CDR3 coding DNA: TGTGCCAGTAGTATTTTCGGCGCGCGGGTAGCGGGACACCCGGAGTTCTACTACGAGCAGTACTTC. The encoded protein is CASSIFGARVAGHPEFYYEQYF.

This clone has only one observation. The chain recombines TRBV19 with TRBJ1-6; 8 bases are a match to TRBD1. CDR1 and CDR2 (germline): LNHDA, SQIVND (reference sequence). This CDR3 region has 14 residues. Trimming cost V 6 bases and J 10 bases; bases outside gene matches: 8. The chain's CDR3 is CASRLDRVISPLHF. CDR3 DNA: TGTGCCAGTAGATTGGACAGGGTTATCTCACCCCTCCACTTT.

This clone was detected once. Written as DNA, the CDR3 is TGTGCCAGTAGTATGGGGACTAGCGCCGACTCCTACGAGCAGTACTTC. Protein: CASSMGTSADSYEQYF. The V call is TRBV19, the J call TRBJ2-7; 10 bases agree with TRBD2. Looked up from germline, CDR1 is LNHDA and CDR2 is SQIVND (reference sequence). The CDR3 is made up of 16 amino acids. Trimming took 3 bases from V and 0 from J; bases not matched to a gene: 5.

The V call is TRBV3-1 (or the pseudogene TRBV3-2), the J call TRBJ2-5, with 14 bases identical to TRBD2. The length of the CDR3 is 18 residues. V lost 0 bases and J lost 5; bases outside the gene matches: 8. Germline V gene lookup returns CDR1 LGHDT and CDR2 YNNKEL (reference sequence). The CDR3 nucleotides read TGTGCCAGCAGCCAAGATCTGGGACTAGCGGGAGTAGGGGAGACCCAGTACTTC. It codes for CASSQDLGLAGVGETQYF.

Note on this clone: The CDR3 does not close with the conserved phenylalanine or tryptophan, likely indicating a read error. It is unclear where the CDR3 begins or ends on the DNA, so no DNA is shown, and the CDR3 is as TCRdb lists it. J is TRBJ1-4 and V is TRBV12-2; no check of the table's D call, TRBD1, against the DNA was made. TRBV12-2 corresponds to a pseudogene. A total of 13 residues make up the CDR3, ends included. CDR3 sequence: CASRFPPLDRVPR.

The table lists this clone with many counts. The rearrangement joins TRBV5-5 to TRBJ2-6; D unresolved. Trimming took off 2 bases at V and 0 bases at J, with 6 bases between the two ends. Germline lookup yields CDR1 SGHKS and CDR2 YYEKEE (reference sequence). The CDR3 runs 15 residues. This CDR3 reads CASSFPVSGANVLTF. CDR3 coding DNA: TGTGCCAGCAGCTTTCCGGTCTCTGGGGCCAACGTCCTGACTTTC.

The gene calls are TRBV10-3 and TRBJ1-1; 8 bases fit TRBD1. V was pared by 11 bases and J by 5 bases, with 7 bases of the junction left unmatched. From germline, CDR1 is ENHRY and CDR2 SYGVKD. The CDR3 contains 12 residues. The CDR3 sequence is CASRGRGTEAFF. In DNA, the CDR3 is TGTGCCTCCAGGGGGCGTGGGACTGAAGCTTTCTTT.